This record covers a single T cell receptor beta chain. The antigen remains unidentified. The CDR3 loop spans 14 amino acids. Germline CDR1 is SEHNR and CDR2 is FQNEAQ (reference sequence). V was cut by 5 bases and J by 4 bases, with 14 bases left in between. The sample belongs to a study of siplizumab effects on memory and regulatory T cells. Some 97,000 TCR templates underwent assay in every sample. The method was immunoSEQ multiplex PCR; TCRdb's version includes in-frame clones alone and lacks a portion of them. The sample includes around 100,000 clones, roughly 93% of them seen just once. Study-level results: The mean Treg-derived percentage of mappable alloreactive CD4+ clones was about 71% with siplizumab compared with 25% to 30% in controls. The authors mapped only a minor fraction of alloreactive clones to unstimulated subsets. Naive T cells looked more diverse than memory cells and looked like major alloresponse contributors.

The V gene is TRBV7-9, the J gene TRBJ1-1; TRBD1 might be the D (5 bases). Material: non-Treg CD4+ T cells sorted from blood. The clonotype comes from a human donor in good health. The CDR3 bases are TGTGCCAGCAGCCCATATGAGGGGAGCACTGAAGCTTTCTTT. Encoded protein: CASSPYEGSTEAFF.